A selection of T cell receptor beta chains follows, all from one sample in a study of T cell responses to AZD1222 COVID-19 vaccine. Some clones are missing from TCRdb's copy, which holds only in-frame ones; the method was immunoSEQ multiplex PCR. The sample lists some 110,000 clones; around 90% were seen once. Source: peripheral blood, taken 28 days after the second AZD1222 dose. All receptors come from an adult who received the AZD1222 COVID-19 vaccine. The conserved cysteine and the conserved F or W are not part of the CDR3 here. The order of the fields is J gene, V gene, D gene, CDR3 protein. A D gene is named only where the DNA matches it firmly.

>TRBJ2-7|TRBV5-4|.
ASSLTGGYEQY
>TRBJ2-2|TRBV30|TRBD2
AWSVFPLAGYVGELF
>TRBJ2-5|TRBV2|.
ASSPEGGGETQY
>TRBJ1-3|TRBV18|.
ASSPGLTGSSSGNTIY
>TRBJ1-1|TRBV11-1|.
ASLGQTSNTEAF
>TRBJ2-3|TRBV11-3|TRBD2
ASSWGTSGDPDTQY
>TRBJ2-5|TRBV4-2|.
ASSQIQGAQETQY
>TRBJ2-7|TRBV27|.
ASSFRQGGSSEQY
>TRBJ1-1|TRBV10-3|.
AISEFRGSEAF
>TRBJ1-5|TRBV28|TRBD1
ASRRQGAGNQPQH
>TRBJ2-5|TRBV5-1|TRBD1
ASSPLRTGIGGQETQY
>TRBJ1-2|TRBV24-1|TRBD1
ATEARTGTDGYT
>TRBJ2-3|TRBV19|TRBD2
ASSGTSGARTDTQY
>TRBJ2-7|TRBV19|TRBD2
ASRTRTSGGHEQY
>TRBJ1-2|TRBV7-9|.
ASSLRPEGVGYT
>TRBJ2-7|TRBV19|TRBD2
ASSISVSSGGAYEQY
>TRBJ2-7|TRBV7-9|.
AEDGDLETSKQY
>TRBJ2-7|TRBV7-7|.
ASLGGGAYEQY
>TRBJ1-5|TRBV27|TRBD1
ASTRSGGGNQPQH
>TRBJ2-4|TRBV5-1|TRBD1
ASSGTGVGKNIQY
>TRBJ2-7|TRBV10-1|TRBD2
ASSESRMMGTSGLYEQY
>TRBJ2-3|TRBV2|.
ASPTDTQY
>TRBJ2-1|TRBV7-9|TRBD2
ASSSTSGGAVVYEQF
>TRBJ2-7|TRBV4-2|.
ASSQERREQY
>TRBJ2-2|TRBV2|.
ASKRTANTGELF
>TRBJ1-6|TRBV27|.
ASSSRADNSPLH
>TRBJ1-3|TRBV11-3|.
ASSIDPGPGNTIY
>TRBJ2-6|TRBV29-1|.
SVDGSGANVLT
>TRBJ1-1|TRBV19|.
ASTPTRPGKEAF
>TRBJ2-7|TRBV11-1|TRBD2
ASSGRLAGSYEQY
>TRBJ2-7|TRBV7-8|TRBD2
ASSLLGGGTNPYEQY
>TRBJ2-7|TRBV14|TRBD2
ATSGGSHSSYEQY
>TRBJ2-5|TRBV6-5|TRBD2
ASSTGLAGRETQY
>TRBJ2-7|TRBV7-2|TRBD1
ASRGWDRGDEQY
>TRBJ2-1|TRBV9|TRBD2
ASSAHTSGGINEQF
>TRBJ1-1|TRBV12-3/TRBV12-4|.
ASSLWGTEAF
>TRBJ1-1|TRBV5-5|.
ASSLLIGGLNTEAF
>TRBJ2-1|TRBV7-3|.
ASSQDRGTANEQF
>TRBJ2-7|TRBV9|TRBD2
ASSARDYLSYEQY
>TRBJ1-5|TRBV5-4|.
ASSLEGTNQPQH
>TRBJ2-4|TRBV11-2|TRBD1
ASSGTGALNIQY
>TRBJ2-1|TRBV6-2/TRBV6-3|.
ASSYGAPTPNNEQF
>TRBJ2-6|TRBV6-4|.
ASSDGGNGANVLT
>TRBJ1-3|TRBV6-5|.
ASSNRDRSGNTIY
>TRBJ2-7|TRBV5-6|.
ASSFDLGKYEQY
>TRBJ2-5|TRBV27|TRBD2
ASSPQTAGGRETQY
>TRBJ1-1|TRBV4-3|TRBD1
ASSHRTGPLNTEAF
>TRBJ1-2|TRBV7-2|.
ASSLDGGAANYGYT
>TRBJ2-3|TRBV5-1|.
ASSQGQSTDTQY
>TRBJ2-7|TRBV7-9|.
ASSTDRLSSYEQY
>TRBJ2-2|TRBV19|.
ASTKDYWVNTGELF
>TRBJ2-7|TRBV7-3|.
ASSLERDEQY